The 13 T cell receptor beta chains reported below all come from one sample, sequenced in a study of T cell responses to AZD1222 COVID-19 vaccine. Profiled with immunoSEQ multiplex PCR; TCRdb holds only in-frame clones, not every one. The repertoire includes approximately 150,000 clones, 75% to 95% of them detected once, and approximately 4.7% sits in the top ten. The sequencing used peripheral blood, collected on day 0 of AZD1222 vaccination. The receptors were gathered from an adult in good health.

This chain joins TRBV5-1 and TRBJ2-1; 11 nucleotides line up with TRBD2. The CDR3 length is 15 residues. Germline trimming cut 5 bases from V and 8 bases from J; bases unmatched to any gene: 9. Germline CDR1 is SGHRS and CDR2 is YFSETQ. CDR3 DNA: TGCGCCAGCAGTTTCATAGCGGGAGGGCCGCATGAGCAGTTCTTC. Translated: CASSFIAGGPHEQFF.

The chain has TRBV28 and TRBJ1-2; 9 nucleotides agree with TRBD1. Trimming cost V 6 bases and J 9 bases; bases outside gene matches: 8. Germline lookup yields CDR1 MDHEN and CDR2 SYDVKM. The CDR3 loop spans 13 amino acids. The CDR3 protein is CASRLGQGGSYTF. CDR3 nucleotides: TGTGCCAGCAGGCTGGGACAGGGCGGTAGCTACACCTTC.

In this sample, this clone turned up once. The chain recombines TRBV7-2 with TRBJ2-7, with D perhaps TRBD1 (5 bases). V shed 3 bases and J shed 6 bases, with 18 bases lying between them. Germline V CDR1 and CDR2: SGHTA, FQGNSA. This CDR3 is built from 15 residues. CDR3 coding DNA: TGTGCCAGCAGCTTTGAAACAGCCAGGGTACGCGAGCAGTACTTC. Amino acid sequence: CASSFETARVREQYF.

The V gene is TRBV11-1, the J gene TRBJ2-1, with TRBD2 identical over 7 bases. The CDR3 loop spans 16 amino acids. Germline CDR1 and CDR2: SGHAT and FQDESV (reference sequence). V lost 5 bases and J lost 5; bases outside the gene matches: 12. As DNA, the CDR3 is TGTGCCAGCAGCATCCGGACTAGACGCCAACACAATGAGCAGTTCTTC. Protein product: CASSIRTRRQHNEQFF. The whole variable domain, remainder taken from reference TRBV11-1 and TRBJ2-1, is EAEVAQSPRYKITEKSQAVAFWCDPISGHATLYWYRQILGQGPELLVQFQDESVVDDSQLPKDRFSAERLKGVDSTLKIQPAELGDSAMYLCASSIRTRRQHNEQFFGPGTRLTVL.

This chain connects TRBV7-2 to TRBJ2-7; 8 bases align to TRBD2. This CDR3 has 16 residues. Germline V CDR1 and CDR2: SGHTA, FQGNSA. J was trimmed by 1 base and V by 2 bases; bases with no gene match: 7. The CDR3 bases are TGTGCCAGCAGCTTAACAACCAGCGGGAGATCCTACGAGCAGTACTTC. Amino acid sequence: CASSLTTSGRSYEQYF.

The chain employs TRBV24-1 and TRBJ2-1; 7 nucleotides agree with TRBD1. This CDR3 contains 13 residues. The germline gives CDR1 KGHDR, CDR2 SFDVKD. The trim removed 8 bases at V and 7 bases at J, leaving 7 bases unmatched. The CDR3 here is CATKGQSFNEQFF. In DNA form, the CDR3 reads TGTGCCACCAAGGGACAGAGTTTTAATGAGCAGTTCTTC.

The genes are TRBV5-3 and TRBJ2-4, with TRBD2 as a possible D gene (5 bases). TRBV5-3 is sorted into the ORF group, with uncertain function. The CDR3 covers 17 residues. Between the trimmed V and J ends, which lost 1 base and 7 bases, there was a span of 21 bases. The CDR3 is CARSLPLERELVNIQYF. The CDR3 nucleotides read TGTGCCAGAAGCTTGCCCCTAGAGAGGGAGTTGGTCAACATTCAGTACTTC.

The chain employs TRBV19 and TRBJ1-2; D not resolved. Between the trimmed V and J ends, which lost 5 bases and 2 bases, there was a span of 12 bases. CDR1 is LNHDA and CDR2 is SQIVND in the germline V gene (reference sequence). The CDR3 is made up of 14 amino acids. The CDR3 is CASSPSGRNYGYTF. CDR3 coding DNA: TGTGCCAGTAGTCCATCCGGACGGAACTATGGCTACACCTTC. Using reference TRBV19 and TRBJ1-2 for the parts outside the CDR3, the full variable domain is DGGITQSPKYLFRKEGQNVTLSCEQNLNHDAMYWYRQDPGQGLRLIYYSQIVNDFQKGDIAEGYSVSREKKESFPLTVTSAQKNPTAFYLCASSPSGRNYGYTFGSGTRLTVV.

The CDR3 bases are TGTGCCAGCAGTCCCCCGGACCAGCGGGGGGAGACCCAGTACTTC. Translating gives CASSPPDQRGETQYF. The J gene is TRBJ2-5, the V gene TRBV28; the match to TRBD2 covers 8 bases. Germline CDR1 is MDHEN and CDR2 is SYDVKM. The V segment lost 5 bases and the J segment 5 bases; nucleotides outside the gene matches: 10. The CDR3 contains 15 residues.

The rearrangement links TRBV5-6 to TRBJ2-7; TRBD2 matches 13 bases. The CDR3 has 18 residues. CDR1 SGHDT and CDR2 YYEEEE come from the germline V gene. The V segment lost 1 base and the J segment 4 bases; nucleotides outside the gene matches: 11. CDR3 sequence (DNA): TGTGCCAGCAGCTTGTTAGGAACTAGCGGGAGGGCCGGGTACGAGCAGTACTTC. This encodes CASSLLGTSGRAGYEQYF.

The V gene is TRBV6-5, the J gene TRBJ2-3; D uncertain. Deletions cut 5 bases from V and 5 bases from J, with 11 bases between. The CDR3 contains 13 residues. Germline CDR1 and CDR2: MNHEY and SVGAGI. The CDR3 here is CASSTHMGDTQYF. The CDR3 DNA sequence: TGTGCCAGCAGTACTCACATGGGAGATACGCAGTATTTT.

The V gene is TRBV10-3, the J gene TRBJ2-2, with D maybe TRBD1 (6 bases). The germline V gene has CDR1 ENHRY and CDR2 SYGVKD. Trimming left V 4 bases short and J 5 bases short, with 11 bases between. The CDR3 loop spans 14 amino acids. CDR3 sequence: CAISGTEDTGELFF. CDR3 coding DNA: TGTGCCATCAGTGGGACAGAAGATACCGGGGAGCTGTTTTTT.

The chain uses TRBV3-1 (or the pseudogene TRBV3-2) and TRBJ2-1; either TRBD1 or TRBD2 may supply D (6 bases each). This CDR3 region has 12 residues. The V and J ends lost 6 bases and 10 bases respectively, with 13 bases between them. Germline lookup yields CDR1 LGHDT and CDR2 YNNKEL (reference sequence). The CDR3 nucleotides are TGTGCCAGCAGGGGGGGACATTTGGAGCAGTTCTTC. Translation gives CASRGGHLEQFF.